Reported below is one T cell receptor (beta chain). This clonotype occurred many times. Its antigen target is currently unknown. No much larger clone is present one base from it, and per-base qualities are unavailable. Library generation was performed with RACE. Sequenced on a NextSeq 500. Library preparation attached unique molecular identifiers to individual cDNA molecules for quantitative, reproducible TCR counting. For every blood RNA sample, sequencing covered both the TCR alpha and TCR beta chains. As for how the authors treated the data: A median of around 100,000 TCRs per sample was observed, with a range of 23,224 to 690,600. V, J and CDR3 annotation of the TCR reads was carried out using the Decombinator software suite. To make PS versus PT1 abundance plots, every sample was subsampled to the same number of TCRs (28,000). Expanded TCRs were defined as absent before sensitization and observed at least eight times at the 2-week time point. Starting from the raw public reads, TCRdb applied fastp trimming at Q25, assembled clones with MiXCR and retained in-frame beta chains. Each CDR3 protein appears once, grouped with its most common genes and DNA. The authors' filters were not applied to this entry. The sample records 300,000 to 450,000 distinct CDR3 sequences, roughly 4.8% of which are singletons. Approximately 2.1% of the sample is held by the ten biggest clonotypes.

The sample belongs to a study of human T cells and chemical hapten exposure (dated by TCRdb to the early 2020s). Regarding the study in general: For sensitization, 2% DPC in acetone was applied to an approximately 2 cm by approximately 2 cm area of upper inner arm skin. Blood for TCR sequencing was provided by twenty-nine alopecia patients at one to four time points (pre-sensitization, 2, 6 and 24 weeks). Blood samples were taken from patients before sensitization (week 0) and then at 2, 6 and about 24 weeks after DPC sensitization. The mostly female patient cohort included alopecia areata with under or over 50% scalp involvement, alopecia totalis and alopecia universalis. Patients additionally received weekly therapeutic DPC doses to the scalp throughout the roughly 25-week study period. Patch testing on the upper back used Finn chambers containing 0.01% DPC, with scoring done after 6 days according to International Contact Dermatitis Research Group standards. In alopecia patients, the study followed how the peripheral blood TCR repertoire changed in vivo over primary and secondary sensitization to diphenylcyclopropenone (DPC), a hapten. Libraries were pooled for sequencing, and per-sample TCR yields varied mainly because of small differences in library volumes within the pool.

V loses 4 bases of germline sequence and J loses 7 bases, and the interval between the two ends is 10 bases. According to the germline V gene, CDR1 reads SQVTM and CDR2 reads ANQGSEA. The CDR3 sequence holds 11 residues, the cysteine and phenylalanine included. Of all the DNA, just the CDR3 is kept, 33 bases in frame from base 1. In the paper's terms, the time point label means: patch test 1, 2 weeks after DPC sensitization. This specimen's treatment or condition label, per the study, means: therapeutic diphenylcyclopropenone sensitization with weekly scalp DPC. Blood at each patch-test visit was drawn before the patch test was applied. Patients were eligible if aged 18 to 70, diagnosed with alopecia and judged suitable for DPC therapy, and pregnant patients were excluded. Total RNA was isolated from unfractionated whole blood collected in Tempus Blood RNA tubes. Broader findings and caveats from the paper: Patch test score correlated positively with the number of PT1 expanded TCRs, reaching significance at thresholds 8, 16 and 32 but not at 4. After repeated subsampling, the strength of the expansion versus patch-test correlation and the threshold at which it became significant changed. Because every patient had alopecia, a presumed autoimmune disease, the patients' immune response might differ from that of healthy individuals. Significantly more large CDR3 similarity clusters were formed by expanded TCRs than by pre-sensitization or healthy control sets, consistent with antigen-driven responses. DPC sensitization did not change how many TCRs were above 1 in 1000 frequency, and no evidence was found of alterations in global repertoire structure.

The chain joins TRBV29-1 to TRBJ1-1, with the D segment identity uncertain. The sequences come from whole blood, collected in connection with sensitization to the hapten diphenylcyclopropenone (DPC). The TCR comes from a woman between 50 and 59 years old with alopecia areata. Some clones in this sample may be carry-over from other donors' samples. In nucleotides, the sequence is TGCAGCGTTGTGCCGGACTTTGAAGCTTTCTTT. Its translation reads: CSVVPDFEAFF.